This entry concerns a single TCR beta chain. This entry is derived from a study of blood T cell repertoires in COVID-19. Repertoires were generated with immunoSEQ multiplex PCR, while TCRdb's copy carries only in-frame clones and drops some. The sample shows approximately 220,000 clones, about 84% of them seen only once. With V trimmed by 3 bases and J by 5 bases, 5 bases remained unmatched. Germline V gene lookup returns CDR1 SEHNR and CDR2 FQNEAQ (reference sequence). The CDR3 covers 15 residues. This clonotype was sampled from a woman in her thirties or forties with acute COVID-19. This chain joins TRBV7-9 and TRBJ2-3, with 10 positions matching TRBD2. The sequencing input was PBMCs or T cells enriched from blood (not recorded which). The CDR3: CASSFSGGRGDTQYF. CDR3 sequence (DNA): TGTGCCAGCAGCTTTAGCGGGGGGCGGGGAGATACGCAGTATTTT.